Following are 25 T cell receptor beta chains from one sample sequenced in a study of siplizumab effects on memory and regulatory T cells. Measured with immunoSEQ multiplex PCR; TCRdb has only the in-frame clones, and not every one. The sample lists 90,000 to 110,000 clones, 85% to 95% seen once, with approximately 0.32% in the top ten. The source material was CD4+ T cells sorted from blood. Every receptor here comes from a human donor in good health.

This chain joins TRBV6-6 and TRBJ2-7, with D possibly TRBD1 on 6 matching bases. The CDR3 is 13 amino acids. In germline, CDR1 is MNHNY, CDR2 SVGAGI (reference sequence). V was pared by 4 bases and J by 0 bases, with 7 bases between. The chain's CDR3 is CASSSGVSYEQYF. DNA for the CDR3: TGTGCCAGCAGTTCAGGGGTCTCCTACGAGCAGTACTTC.

V gene TRBV6-5 combines with J gene TRBJ1-4; a possible D gene is TRBD1 (6 bases). V was trimmed by 0 bases and J by 6 bases, leaving 11 bases between them. The CDR3 extends over 15 amino acids. Germline loops: CDR1 MNHEY, CDR2 SVGAGI. CDR3: CASSYSGTPDEKLFF. The CDR3 region has the DNA TGTGCCAGCAGTTACTCCGGGACACCAGATGAAAAACTGTTTTTT.

This sequence joins TRBV30 and TRBJ2-5, with unresolved D. Germline V lookup: CDR1 GTSNPN, CDR2 SVGIG (reference sequence). With 0 bases removed from V and 2 bases from J, the gap between germline ends came to 13 bases. The CDR3 totals 15 residues. The CDR3 loop is CAWSVRTPIQETQYF. The CDR3 DNA sequence: TGTGCCTGGAGTGTACGGACGCCGATTCAAGAGACCCAGTACTTC.

V and J are TRBV11-3 and TRBJ2-5; 10 nucleotides align to TRBD2. The CDR3 length is 15 residues. V gave up 4 bases and J gave up 7 bases; unmatched junction bases: 9. The germline V gene encodes CDR1 SGHNT and CDR2 YENEEA. CDR3 residues: CASSSSGGPTGTQYF. The CDR3 DNA reads as TGTGCCAGCAGCTCTAGCGGGGGCCCTACGGGGACCCAGTACTTC.

V is TRBV5-1 and J is TRBJ2-2; 13 nucleotides line up with TRBD2. After removal of 4 bases from V and 7 bases from J, the junction contained 7 bases not matched to a gene. From germline, CDR1 is SGHRS and CDR2 YFSETQ. This CDR3 is built from 16 residues. CDR3 DNA: TGCGCCAGCAGCCACGGACTAGCGGGAGCGGGCGGGGAGCTGTTTTTT. This codes for CASSHGLAGAGGELFF.

The gene calls are TRBV7-3 and TRBJ1-1; TRBD1 is a possible D gene (5 bases). With 5 bases removed from V and 3 bases from J, the gap between germline ends came to 10 bases. Germline CDR1 is SGHTA and CDR2 is FQGTGA. This CDR3 has 13 residues. The CDR3 region is CASSRTFYTEAFF. The CDR3 nucleotides are TGTGCCAGCAGCCGGACATTTTACACTGAAGCTTTCTTT.

This sequence joins TRBV10-1 and TRBJ2-7; 8 bases match TRBD2. The trim removed 1 base at V and 0 bases at J, leaving 8 bases unmatched. The CDR3 covers 17 residues. Germline V lookup: CDR1 WNHNN, CDR2 SYGVQD (reference sequence). As DNA, the CDR3 is TGCGCCAGCAGTGAGTTGTCGGCGGGAGGACGCTCCTACGAGCAGTACTTC. Protein: CASSELSAGGRSYEQYF.

The chain is built from TRBV4-2 and TRBJ2-6, with 12 bases matching TRBD1. The junction had 4 bases not matched to a gene; V was cut back by 0 bases and J by 4 bases. The CDR3 contains 18 residues. CDR1 is LGHNA, CDR2 YNFKEQ, per germline. The CDR3 is CASSQEGQGASGANVLTF. The CDR3 DNA follows: TGTGCCAGCAGCCAAGAGGGACAGGGGGCTTCCGGGGCCAACGTCCTGACTTTC.

Of note for this clone: This specimen includes other DNA sequences encoding the same CDR3. The chain recombines TRBV30 with TRBJ1-1; weak D call: TRBD1 (5 bases). The germline CDR1 and CDR2 sequences are GTSNPN and SVGIG (reference sequence). The CDR3 is 16 amino acids. V was shortened by 0 bases and J by 2 bases, with 16 bases between the two germline ends. In DNA form, the CDR3 reads TGTGCCTGGAGTGTATTGGGGGATGGGATCAACACTGAAGCTTTCTTT. It encodes CAWSVLGDGINTEAFF.

This clone turned up a few times. The V gene is TRBV2, the J gene TRBJ2-5; TRBD1 aligns across 7 bases. Germline CDR1 reads SNHLY; CDR2 reads FYNNEI. J lost 5 bases, V lost 0 bases, and 6 bases had no gene match. This CDR3 has 15 amino acids. The CDR3 sequence: CASSEARTGGETQYF. The CDR3 DNA reads as TGTGCCAGCAGTGAAGCCCGGACAGGCGGGGAGACCCAGTACTTC. The full variable domain, rest sourced from reference TRBV2 and TRBJ2-5, is EPEVTQTPSHQVTQMGQEVILRCVPISNHLYFYWYRQILGQKVEFLVSFYNNEISEKSEIFDDQFSVERPDGSNFTLKIRSTKLEDSAMYFCASSEARTGGETQYFGPGTRLLVL.

J is TRBJ1-1 and V is TRBV19; D call uncertain. Trimming stripped 7 bases from V and 2 bases from J, with 14 bases between. The CDR3 contains 14 residues. CDR1 LNHDA and CDR2 SQIVND come from the germline V gene (reference sequence). The CDR3: CASTASTINTEAFF. The CDR3, as DNA: TGTGCCAGTACAGCGTCAACAATTAACACTGAAGCTTTCTTT. The whole variable domain, filled in from reference TRBV19 and TRBJ1-1, reads DGGITQSPKYLFRKEGQNVTLSCEQNLNHDAMYWYRQDPGQGLRLIYYSQIVNDFQKGDIAEGYSVSREKKESFPLTVTSAQKNPTAFYLCASTASTINTEAFFGQGTRLTVV.

DNA for the CDR3: TGTGCCAGCAGCTTCGGGACTACTGACTCCGAGACCCAGTACTTC. It is translated as CASSFGTTDSETQYF. V usage is TRBV11-2 and J usage is TRBJ2-5; 7 nucleotides agree with TRBD2. This CDR3 is 15 amino acids long. Trimming at V came to 3 bases and at J to 5 bases, leaving 9 bases not matched to a gene. Germline V CDR1 and CDR2: SGHAT, FQNNGV.

The rearrangement joins TRBV13 to TRBJ2-5, with a tentative D call TRBD2 (6 bases). This CDR3 region has 15 residues. V lost 4 bases to trimming and J lost 5 bases, with 17 bases between them. Per germline, CDR1 PRHDT and CDR2 FYEKMQ (reference sequence). Here the CDR3 DNA reads TGTGCCAGCAGCTCCCGGGAGTCGTTTCGGGAGACCCAGTACTTC. Its translation is CASSSRESFRETQYF. Full variable domain (missing parts from reference TRBV13 and TRBJ2-5): AAGVIQSPRHLIKEKRETATLKCYPIPRHDTVYWYQQGPGQDPQFLISFYEKMQSDKGSIPDRFSAQQFSDYHSELNMSSLELGDSALYFCASSSRESFRETQYFGPGTRLLVL.

This chain uses TRBV7-2 with TRBJ1-2; D is perhaps TRBD1 (5 bases). Trimming removed 0 bases from V and 7 bases from J, with 9 bases in between. The germline CDR1 and CDR2 sequences are SGHTA and FQGNSA. There are 13 residues in the CDR3. CDR3 in DNA: TGTGCCAGCAGCTTAGCCGGGACGGCTGGCTACACCTTC. Its translation is CASSLAGTAGYTF.

The chain joins TRBV6-5 to TRBJ2-3; no definite D call. The V gene lost 0 bases and the J gene lost 4 bases, with 11 bases spanning the gap. The CDR3 is 15 amino acids. CDR1 MNHEY and CDR2 SVGAGI come from the germline V gene. CDR3 nucleotide sequence: TGTGCCAGCAGTTACTCTGTATTGGTCTCAGATACGCAGTATTTT. This encodes CASSYSVLVSDTQYF.

The rearrangement uses TRBV10-1 and TRBJ1-1; 8 nucleotides match TRBD1. From germline, CDR1 is WNHNN and CDR2 SYGVQD (reference sequence). CDR3 size: 15 residues. V trimming: 4 bases; J trimming: 7 bases; junction bases outside the gene matches: 11. Here the CDR3 reads CASSGTLTGGDEAFF. In DNA, the CDR3 is TGCGCCAGCAGTGGGACACTCACAGGGGGGGATGAAGCTTTCTTT.

This sequence joins TRBV10-3 and TRBJ2-2; D remains ambiguous. The CDR3 is 12 residues long. Germline V gives CDR1 ENHRY, CDR2 SYGVKD. V lost 7 bases and J lost 8, with 11 bases in between. In nucleotides, the CDR3 is TGTGCCATCAAGGGCCAACCTGGGGAGCTGTTTTTT. This encodes CAIKGQPGELFF.

This clone was counted once. The chain joins TRBV9 to TRBJ1-4; D is perhaps TRBD1 (6 bases). This CDR3 is 15 amino acids long. Trimming removed 0 bases from V and 4 bases from J, with 10 bases in between. Germline V gene data show CDR1 as SGDLS and CDR2 as YYNGEE. The CDR3 DNA reads as TGTGCCAGCAGCGTAGGGACAGCGTATAATGAAAAACTGTTTTTT. It encodes CASSVGTAYNEKLFF.

Here the CDR3 reads CASSLAAPSPNTEAFF. The CDR3 DNA is TGCGCCAGCAGCTTAGCGGCTCCCTCCCCGAACACTGAAGCTTTCTTT. The genes are TRBV5-1 and TRBJ1-1; no definite D call. The germline CDR1 and CDR2 sequences are SGHRS and YFSETQ. V was trimmed by 2 bases and J by 1 base, leaving 15 bases between them. The length of the CDR3 is 16 residues.

The chain joins TRBV5-1 to TRBJ2-5; D gene ambiguous. V was cut by 0 bases and J by 1 base, with 10 bases left in between. The germline V gene has CDR1 SGHRS and CDR2 YFSETQ. There are 15 residues in the CDR3. For the CDR3, the DNA is TGCGCCAGCAGCTTGGGTGGTAGTGGCCAAGAGACCCAGTACTTC. Encoded protein: CASSLGGSGQETQYF. Full variable domain (outside the CDR3, taken from reference TRBV5-1 and TRBJ2-5): KAGVTQTPRYLIKTRGQQVTLSCSPISGHRSVSWYQQTPGQGLQFLFEYFSETQRNKGNFPGRFSGRQFSNSRSEMNVSTLELGDSALYLCASSLGGSGQETQYFGPGTRLLVL.

This chain links TRBV27 with TRBJ2-2; D could derive from TRBD1 or TRBD2 (5 bases each). The V gene lost 5 bases and the J gene lost 5 bases, with 12 bases spanning the gap. The CDR3 loop spans 14 amino acids. The germline V gene has CDR1 MNHEY and CDR2 SMNVEV (reference sequence). The CDR3 reads CASSPWDVTGELFF. CDR3 nucleotide sequence: TGTGCCAGCAGTCCGTGGGACGTTACCGGGGAGCTGTTTTTT.

This CDR3 is CASRDGLGEQFF. The CDR3 DNA is TGTGCCAGCAGAGACGGGCTGGGGGAGCAGTTCTTC. The chain recombines TRBV2 with TRBJ2-1; no reliable D call. The germline gives CDR1 SNHLY, CDR2 FYNNEI. Trimming left V 6 bases short and J 10 bases short, with 13 bases between. This CDR3 has 12 amino acids.

The CDR3 DNA is TGTGCCAGCAGCCAAGATCGTGGGTTTAATTCACCCCTCCACTTT. Translating gives CASSQDRGFNSPLHF. The rearrangement uses TRBV4-2 and TRBJ1-6; no clear D gene. Deletions cut 0 bases from V and 6 bases from J, with 9 bases between. In germline, CDR1 is LGHNA, CDR2 YNFKEQ. CDR3 length: 15 residues.

The V gene is TRBV4-3, the J gene TRBJ2-3, with D hard to call. V lost 0 bases to trimming and J lost 1 base, with 5 bases between them. Germline V gives CDR1 LGHNA, CDR2 YSLEER. The CDR3 is 14 residues long. The CDR3 DNA reads TGCGCCAGCAGCCAAGAAGGACGCACAGATACGCAGTATTTT. Translated, it gives CASSQEGRTDTQYF.

The chain employs TRBV9 and TRBJ2-3; D not resolved. Germline values: CDR1 SGDLS, CDR2 YYNGEE. CDR3 length: 13 residues. V lost 3 bases to trimming and J lost 2 bases, with 7 bases between them. This CDR3 reads CASSGSITDTQYF. The CDR3 nucleotides are TGTGCCAGCAGCGGCTCCATCACAGATACGCAGTATTTT.